These T cell receptor beta chains were read from a single sample in a study of graft-versus-host responses after intestinal transplantation. These receptors' antigens are unknown. The table came from immunoSEQ multiplex PCR; TCRdb's copy has only in-frame clones and leaves some out. The sample includes just over 85,000 clones, roughly 90% of them seen just once. The sequenced sample was unstimulated CD8+ T cells sorted from spleen or lymph node cells, obtained before transplant. Every receptor here comes from a human donor who was the organ donor for an intestinal transplant. Each CDR3 is given with its conserved first and last residue. The D gene is left open where the match is weak. Clone size is not always given. Where it is, it says once, few, many or a class for expanded clones.

j_call clone_size v_call d_call cdr3_nt cdr3_aa
TRBJ2-1 - TRBV7-2 TRBD1 TGTGCCAGCAGCTTAACAGGTTCAGGGGGCAGCCGGTCCTACAATGAGCAGTTCTTC CASSLTGSGGSRSYNEQFF
TRBJ2-7 - TRBV4-3 TRBD1 TGCGCCAGTTGCCGGGACAGGGGGGGCGAGCAGTACTTC CASCRDRGGEQYF
TRBJ1-1 - TRBV13 - TGTGCCAGCAGCGCTAGAGCTGAAGCTTTCTTT CASSARAEAFF
TRBJ1-1 - TRBV27 - TGTGCCAGCAGCCCGGGGGAGGCAACTGAAGCTTTCTTT CASSPGEATEAFF
TRBJ2-5 once TRBV6-5 TRBD1 TGTGCCAGCAGGCTGAGACAGGGTATGGTAAAGACCCAGTACTTC CASRLRQGMVKTQYF
TRBJ1-2 - TRBV4-1 - TGCGCCAGCAGCCAAGAGGGGGGGTCGCGCTTTAACTATGGCTACACCTTC CASSQEGGSRFNYGYTF
TRBJ2-7 - TRBV4-3 - TGCGCCAGCAGCCAAGACAAACAGTTCTACGAGCAGTACTTC CASSQDKQFYEQYF
TRBJ2-7 - TRBV9 TRBD1 TGTGCCAGCAGCTACTCCACAGGGGCCAACTCCTACGAGCAGTACTTC CASSYSTGANSYEQYF
TRBJ2-1 - TRBV7-6 - TGTGCCAGCAGCTTGGGGGCAGGGCGCGATGAGCAGTTCTTC CASSLGAGRDEQFF
TRBJ2-7 - TRBV15 TRBD1 TGTGCCACCAGCAGCGGTCCGGGACAGGGATACGAGCAGTACTTC CATSSGPGQGYEQYF
TRBJ2-7 - TRBV27 TRBD1 TGTGCCAGCAGCGACAGGGTCAACTACGAGCAGTACTTC CASSDRVNYEQYF
TRBJ2-5 - TRBV19 - TGTGCCAGTAGTACGGGGTTGGGGACGGAGGGCTGGACCCAGTACTTC CASSTGLGTEGWTQYF
TRBJ1-5 - TRBV4-3 - TGCGCCAGCAGCCAAGTCTGGTGGGGGGGACAGCCCCAGCATTTT CASSQVWWGGQPQHF
TRBJ2-7 - TRBV5-1 - TGCGCCAGCAGCTTGGGTGGTAGCTCCGAGCAGTACTTC CASSLGGSSEQYF
TRBJ1-1 once TRBV7-9 - TGTGCCAGCAGCCCGGACAGTTCGAACACTGAAGCTTTCTTT CASSPDSSNTEAFF
TRBJ2-7 - TRBV4-3 - TGCGCCAGCAGCCGGGGGGACGGTTCGTACGAGCAGTACTTC CASSRGDGSYEQYF
TRBJ1-6 - TRBV12-5 TRBD1 TGTGCTAGTGGTCTAGGACAGGGAGGCTCACCCCTCCACTTT CASGLGQGGSPLHF
TRBJ2-5 - TRBV9 - TGTGCCAGCAGCCCCTACGGTCCCTTACCTCCGTGGGAGACCCAGTACTTC CASSPYGPLPPWETQYF
TRBJ1-2 - TRBV15 TRBD1 TGTGCCACCAGCAGAGATCTCGGACAGGCACTGAACTATGGCTACACCTTC CATSRDLGQALNYGYTF
TRBJ1-1 - TRBV13 TRBD1 TGTGCCAGCAGCACTAGACAGGGCCTCACTGAAGCTTTCTTT CASSTRQGLTEAFF
TRBJ1-1 once TRBV19 - TGTGCCAGTAGTATCCCAGGCGGGTACACTGAAGCTTTCTTT CASSIPGGYTEAFF
TRBJ2-7 - TRBV7-9 - TGTGCCAGCAGTCGGACGGGGGATGGGGACGAGCAGTACTTC CASSRTGDGDEQYF
TRBJ1-2 - TRBV6-1 TRBD1 TGTGCCAGCAGTACAGGGGATGGCTACACCTTC CASSTGDGYTF
TRBJ1-2 - TRBV10-3 TRBD1 TGTGCCATCAGTGAGTCGTCTTTCAGGGGGCAGGGCTACACCTTC CAISESSFRGQGYTF
TRBJ1-1 - TRBV27 - TGTGCCAGCAGTTTAAATTTGCGCACTGAAGCTTTCTTT CASSLNLRTEAFF
TRBJ1-6 once TRBV6-5 - TGTGCCAGCAGCCTGGGGGGTCCCGGTAATTCACCCCTCCACTTT CASSLGGPGNSPLHF
TRBJ2-2 - TRBV6-5 - TGTGCCAGCAGTTACATCGGACAGACATACACCGGGGAGCTGTTTTTT CASSYIGQTYTGELFF
TRBJ2-1 - TRBV6-5 - TGTGCCAGCAGTTACGCAGCGGGTGCTACCTACAATGAGCAGTTCTTC CASSYAAGATYNEQFF
TRBJ2-7 - TRBV7-6 TRBD1 TGTGCCAGCAGTCCAACGAAGTGGTCAACAGGGGTCTCCTACGAGCAGTACTTC CASSPTKWSTGVSYEQYF
TRBJ2-7 - TRBV5-6 - TGTGCCAGCAGCTTTGGAACCCCACCTAGCGAGCAGTACTTC CASSFGTPPSEQYF
TRBJ2-2 - TRBV7-8 - TGTGCCAGCAGCTTAGGGAGGGTCGGGGAGCTGTTTTTT CASSLGRVGELFF
TRBJ1-4 - TRBV4-3 TRBD1 TGCGCCAGCAGCCAGGACAGGGGATTTAATGAAAAACTGTTTTTT CASSQDRGFNEKLFF
TRBJ1-5 once TRBV19 - TGTGCCAGTAGTCCTGACCCCGGGACAACCGCCAAATGGGTTAGCAATCAGCCCCAGCATTTT CASSPDPGTTAKWVSNQPQHF
TRBJ1-3 few TRBV13 - TGTGCCAGCAGCCAACAGGGACGAACTGGAAACACCATATATTTT CASSQQGRTGNTIYF
TRBJ2-5 - TRBV7-9 TRBD1 TGTGCCGGGAGACAGGGGGCTCAAGAGACCCAGTACTTC CAGRQGAQETQYF
TRBJ2-3 - TRBV4-1 TRBD1 TGCGCCAGCAGCCAAGTGGGAATACGGGACAGGCGCACAGATACGCAGTATTTT CASSQVGIRDRRTDTQYF
TRBJ2-2 - TRBV4-1 TRBD1 TGCGCCAGCAGCCAAGATCAGGGGGACACCGGGGAGCTGTTTTTT CASSQDQGDTGELFF
TRBJ1-2 - TRBV28 - TGTGCCAGCAGTTTAACATTCGGGTCGATGACGGCCCGATATGGCTACACCTTC CASSLTFGSMTARYGYTF
TRBJ2-7 - TRBV5-1 - TGCGCCAGCAGCATTGGCGGCCCGGGGTGGCAGTACTTC CASSIGGPGWQYF